This record concerns one T cell receptor (beta chain) sequence. This clone occurred a few times. What this receptor recognizes is not known. No much larger clone exists at a distance of one base, and base qualities are not known. The data belong to a study of PD-1 blockade in classical Hodgkin lymphoma (dated by TCRdb to 2018 to 2021). Study-level background: Nivolumab dosing was 3 mg/kg intravenously every 2 weeks, continuing until either disease progression or unacceptable toxicity. A peripheral blood immune signature of response to PD-1 blockade in classical Hodgkin lymphoma was defined using TCR beta sequencing and CyTOF. The research as a whole found: Newly diagnosed patients were reported to have lower baseline TCR diversity than healthy donors, and relapsed/refractory patients were reported to have lower baseline TCR diversity still. Lower diversity was seen in patients whose nivolumab began less than 1 year after ASCT, and these patients were left out of later analyses so that immune reconstitution would not confound the results. Trial patients achieving complete response had baseline diversity similar to newly diagnosed patients, whereas partial responders and progressors had significantly lower diversity. Only a single clinical trial cohort was studied, and what caused the repertoire differences, possibly disease activity or prior therapy, remained undefined. By C4D1, a significant rise was seen in CD4+ TCR diversity but not in CD8+ TCR diversity (p=0.0027 vs p=0.16), and the rise was most apparent among complete responders (p=0.02).

Genomic DNA was extracted with the Qiagen DNeasy kit from unsorted PBMCs and from negatively selected CD4+ and CD8+ fractions. TCR beta CDR3 regions were amplified by immunoSEQ multiplex PCR using primers annealing to V and J segments. A synthetic immune receptor repertoire was used to minimize amplification bias, and any residual bias was removed computationally once sequencing was done. Turning to the authors' computational methods: Repertoire diversity was quantified as the Shannon entropy index using custom Python scripts. Unsorted, CD4+ and CD8+ repertoires were analyzed separately, except for combined analyses in which CD4+ and CD8+ sequences were merged in silico. Clonal expansion was defined as a frequency increase of at least 2-fold after treatment compared with C1D1, and clones undetected at baseline were assigned a pseudocount of 0.5. Clones with 0 or 1 copy at C1D1 were defined as singleton clones, while clones with 2 or more copies were defined as non-singleton clones. Clones expanded in unsorted samples were annotated as CD4+, CD8+ or unknown by matching protein sequences in sorted samples from the same patient. Wilcoxon tests on paired samples were used to test diversity changes from C1D1 to C4D1. Held by TCRdb, this immuneACCESS table contains in-frame sequences only and omits some clones. Under half of the omission traces to an unresolved V gene where checked; the cause of the rest is unknown. That table supplies the V and J calls and clone size; D and trimming were determined from the DNA. Counted in this sample were about 27,000 clones; 75% to 90% of them appeared once. The ten largest clonotypes hold around 2.3% of the sample.

V is shortened by 1 base, J by 7 bases, and the region joining them spans 14 bases. The CDR1 and CDR2 encoded by the germline V gene (reference sequence) are SEHNR and FQNEAQ. From the cysteine up to the phenylalanine, the CDR3 has a length of 15 residues. The CDR3 DNA has 45 bases and is translated from base 1. The time point tag for this specimen amounts to: cycle 4 day 1 (C4D1), after 6 weeks of nivolumab. All trial patients had relapsed after autologous stem cell transplantation, with cohorts A, B and C differing in prior brentuximab vedotin exposure. Using a Miltenyi CD4+ T cell isolation kit, CD4+ T cells were purified from thawed PBMCs through magnetic negative selection. A total of under 70 patients with relapsed/refractory classical Hodgkin lymphoma made up the trial cohort, and each patient's best overall response was complete response, partial response or progressive disease. In the multi-cohort phase II CheckMate 205 trial, trial patients received single-agent nivolumab. Best overall response was determined by an independent review committee according to the 2007 International Working Group response criteria. Trial PBMCs were collected immediately before nivolumab initiation (C1D1) and during therapy at cycle 2 day 1 and cycle 4 day 1. Peripheral blood was collected in 8 mL Vacutainer Cell Preparation Tubes, from which PBMCs were isolated by centrifugation and then cryopreserved. Purified CD4+ and CD8+ fractions were prepared only for cases in which an additional PBMC sample was available. Magnetically labelled cells were removed on LS columns in a quadroMACS separator, and the flow-through was collected as the purified fraction.

This TCR derives from a human donor with classical Hodgkin lymphoma. Sequencing was performed on CD4+ T cells from blood, taken before the fourth cycle of nivolumab. The chain is made from TRBV7-9 and TRBJ2-1, and perhaps TRBD2 as D gene, on 5 matching bases. The DNA sequence follows: TGTGCCAGCAGCTTAGGGGCGGGTGGAGTTAATGAGCAGTTCTTC. It specifies CASSLGAGGVNEQFF.